This TCR beta chain was observed in a study of cytomegalovirus exposure and HLA in healthy donors. Primers: 60 Vbeta forward and 13 Jbeta reverse. Sequencing was performed with immunoSEQ multiplex PCR; in TCRdb, only in-frame clones are kept and a portion is missing. The sample comprises some 140,000 clones, over 60% of which are singletons, and roughly 1.2% rests with the top ten. This sequence was found in a male donor in good health and CMV-seropositive. The sequencing input was PBMCs.

In DNA form, the CDR3 reads TGCAGCGTAAAGACAGACAGCTCCTACAATGAGCAGTTCTTC. Translating gives CSVKTDSSYNEQFF. The chain has TRBV29-1 and TRBJ2-1; D is perhaps TRBD1 (5 bases). This CDR3 is 14 amino acids long. Trimming removed 6 bases from V and 0 bases from J, with 12 bases in between. Germline-derived CDR1 and CDR2 are SQVTM and ANQGSEA.